This T cell receptor beta chain appears in the sequencing data of a study of CD8 T cells in Susac syndrome (dated by TCRdb to about 2019). Turning to the overall study: Repertoire sequencing was used to test whether CD8+ T cell activation and differentiation in Susac syndrome was antigen driven.

CDR3 length: 13 amino acids, cysteine to phenylalanine. Here the CDR3 DNA is all that survives: 39 bases in frame from base 1. CDR1 and CDR2 are read off the germline V gene as SGHRS and YFSETQ. Deletion took 0 bases off V and 8 bases off J, with a span of 9 bases between the germline ends. High-throughput TCR beta sequencing profiled peripheral blood CD8+ and CD4+ T cells from healthy donors, Susac syndrome patients and multiple sclerosis patients. Treatment-naive patients with stable or active relapsing-remitting disease fulfilling revised McDonald criteria were used as multiple sclerosis controls. CD8+ TEMRA cells were enriched by FACS, while bulk CD8+ and CD4+ T cells were purified by magnetic negative isolation. Blood was collected in EDTA tubes and processed within 24 hours, with PBMCs isolated through density gradient centrifugation. PBMCs intended for TCR sequencing were cryopreserved in liquid nitrogen and thawed later in a water bath at 37 degrees C. A purity of at least 90% was achieved for sorted or isolated CD4+, CD8+ and CD8+ TEMRA cells.

On the study overall, not on this receptor specifically: The number of individuals in the TCR sequencing and HLA analysis was acknowledged as relatively small.

In regard to this clonotype: Its antigen is not yet known. The sample holds no much larger clone one base away, and base qualities are not on file.

RNA was extracted with the RNeasy kit and roughly 0.45 to 1 ug was reverse transcribed using random hexamers. The immunoSEQ multiplex PCR assay, covering 54 Vbeta and 13 Jbeta segments, was used to amplify TCR beta CDR3 regions. Bias from PCR amplification was corrected by using a synthetic template baseline for primer optimization and for computational correction. The published analysis was carried out like this. Reads were assigned to V, D and J genes according to IMGT and analyzed in immunoSEQ Analyzer, with only productive sequences retained. Clonality was calculated as one minus the Shannon entropy normalized by log2 of the number of productive unique sequences. For each patient and control, public and private clones were evaluated among the 100 most prevalent clones. Susac-specific clones were defined as absent from healthy and MS cohorts, about 1,000 published viral clones and other ImmuneACCESS disease sequences. TCRdb passed the public sequencing reads through fastp at Q25 and MiXCR, retaining productive beta sequences. Records with the same CDR3 protein are collapsed into one entry carrying the most frequent genes and DNA. The V and J calls here are based on TCRdb, not the publication. The sample table holds around 280,000 distinct CDR3 sequences, of which roughly 94% were seen once. Around 0.07% of the sample is held by the ten biggest clonotypes.

This sequence originates from a human donor with multiple sclerosis. The rearranged segments are TRBV5-1 and TRBJ2-1; the D gene identity is not certain. The sequenced material came from CD4+ T cells from PBMCs. For the CDR3, the sequence is CASSLGRAYEQFF. The sequenced DNA is TGCGCCAGCAGCTTGGGAAGGGCTTATGAGCAGTTCTTC.